The entry below gives a single T cell receptor (beta chain) sequence along with its context. These data are taken from a study of blood T cell repertoires in COVID-19. V gave up 5 bases and J gave up 0 bases; unmatched junction bases: 8. Germline assignment: CDR1 MNHEY and CDR2 SMNVEV (reference sequence). The CDR3 sequence is 17 residues long. Sequenced by immunoSEQ multiplex PCR; TCRdb stores in-frame clones only, minus some. The sample carries 140,000 or so clones, roughly 82% recorded once. The genes are TRBV27 and TRBJ1-2, with 11 bases aligning to TRBD1. The receptor was derived from a man between 60 and 70 years old with active or convalescent COVID-19. The material sequenced was peripheral blood. The DNA for the CDR3 is TGTGCCAGCAGTAAATGGACAGGGGGCGCTTCTAACTATGGCTACACCTTC. This sequence encodes CASSKWTGGASNYGYTF.